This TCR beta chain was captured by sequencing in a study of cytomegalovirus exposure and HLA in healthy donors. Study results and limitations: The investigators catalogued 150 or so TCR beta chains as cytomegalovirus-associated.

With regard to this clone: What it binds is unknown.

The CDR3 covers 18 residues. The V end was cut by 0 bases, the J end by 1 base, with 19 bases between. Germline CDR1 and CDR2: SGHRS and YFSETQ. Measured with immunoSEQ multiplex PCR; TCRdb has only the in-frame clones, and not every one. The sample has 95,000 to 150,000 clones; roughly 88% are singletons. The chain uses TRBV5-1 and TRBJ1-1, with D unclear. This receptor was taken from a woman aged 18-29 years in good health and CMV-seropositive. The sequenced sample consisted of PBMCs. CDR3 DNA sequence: TGCGCCAGCAGCTTGGTTCCCGGACTCGGAGGAGAGAACACTGAAGCTTTCTTT. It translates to CASSLVPGLGGENTEAFF.